The 22 T cell receptor beta chains in this list originate from one sample, sequenced in a study of high-grade serous ovarian cancer treatment subgroups. The tumor samples were collected prior to definitive surgery or chemotherapy. Assay: immunoSEQ multiplex PCR; the TCRdb copy retains only in-frame clones and omits some. The sample has approximately 9,600 clones; about two thirds are singletons. The sample taken for sequencing was tumor tissue. Receptors were obtained from a human donor with high-grade serous ovarian cancer.

This rearrangement joins TRBV6-5 to TRBJ1-1, with a weak D call TRBD1 (6 bases). CDR3 length: 14 amino acids. Germline CDR1 MNHEY, CDR2 SVGAGI. The V end was cut by 10 bases, the J end by 1 base, with 16 bases between. The CDR3 region has the DNA TGTGCCACTGCCAGGGGAGGCTCGAACACTGAAGCTTTCTTT. Translated, it gives CATARGGSNTEAFF.

The chain has TRBV11-2 and TRBJ1-4, with TRBD1 matching over 7 bases. From germline, CDR1 is SGHAT and CDR2 FQNNGV. This CDR3 contains 15 residues. Trimming at V came to 4 bases and at J to 3 bases, leaving 5 bases not matched to a gene. The CDR3 sequence: CASSSQTGSNEKLFF. For the CDR3, the DNA is TGTGCCAGCAGCTCCCAGACAGGGTCTAATGAAAAACTGTTTTTT.

The chain employs TRBV19 and TRBJ2-1; 8 bases map to TRBD2. The CDR3 extends over 12 amino acids. The V and J ends lost 10 bases and 9 bases, in that order; junction bases with no gene match: 8. Germline V gives CDR1 LNHDA, CDR2 SQIVND (reference sequence). The CDR3 here is CATGTRGFEQFF. CDR3 nucleotide sequence: TGTGCCACAGGGACTAGAGGGTTTGAGCAGTTCTTC.

The chain is built from TRBV13 and TRBJ2-2; no clear D gene. V lost 5 bases and J 3 bases, leaving 7 bases between the germline ends. Germline V CDR1 and CDR2: PRHDT, FYEKMQ (reference sequence). The CDR3 covers 13 residues. This CDR3 is CASSPTYTGELFF. The CDR3 coding sequence is TGTGCCAGCAGCCCCACGTACACCGGGGAGCTGTTTTTT.

V gene TRBV7-9 combines with J gene TRBJ2-7; TRBD1 might be the D (5 bases). The CDR3 totals 15 residues. The germline V and J ends were trimmed by 1 base and 3 bases, with 13 bases remaining between them. Per the germline V gene, CDR1 is SEHNR and CDR2 is FQNEAQ (reference sequence). CDR3 residues: CASSLVTGLFYEQYF. Written as DNA, the CDR3 is TGTGCCAGCAGCTTAGTTACAGGTTTATTCTACGAGCAGTACTTC.

The chain is built from TRBV5-1 and TRBJ2-5; TRBD1 matches at 9 bases. Germline V lookup: CDR1 SGHRS, CDR2 YFSETQ. The CDR3 spans 15 residues. V shed 4 bases and J 2 bases; nucleotides not matched to a gene: 6. In nucleotides, the CDR3 is TGCGCCAGCAGCCGGGACAGGGTGGGACAAGAGACCCAGTACTTC. Translated: CASSRDRVGQETQYF.

The rearrangement links TRBV7-9 to TRBJ2-3; D is unresolved. Germline CDR1 is SEHNR and CDR2 is FQNEAQ (reference sequence). The V gene lost 5 bases and the J gene lost 1 base, with 10 bases spanning the gap. The CDR3 sequence is 14 residues long. The CDR3 loop reads CASSPSGGTDTQYF. The CDR3 DNA follows: TGTGCCAGCAGCCCAAGTGGGGGCACAGATACGCAGTATTTT.

The chain carries TRBV6-6 and TRBJ2-5; weak D call: TRBD2 (6 bases). CDR3 length equals 14 residues. CDR1 and CDR2 (germline): MNHNY, SVGAGI (reference sequence). Trimming removed 7 bases at V and 2 bases at J, with 14 bases between. The CDR3 loop reads CASKEGGKQETQYF. As DNA, the CDR3 is TGTGCCAGCAAGGAGGGCGGGAAACAAGAGACCCAGTACTTC.

The chain recombines TRBV7-2 with TRBJ2-5, with TRBD2 matching 15 bases. CDR1 SGHTA and CDR2 FQGNSA come from the germline V gene. Losses at the gene ends were 4 bases for V and 4 bases for J; bases not matched to a gene: 4. The CDR3 covers 16 residues. The CDR3 bases are TGTGCCAGCAGCTCTATGGGACTAGCGGGAGGAGAGACCCAGTACTTC. This translates into CASSSMGLAGGETQYF.

The chain has TRBV28 and TRBJ1-4; TRBD1 agrees at 10 bases. Trimming removed 6 bases from V and 7 bases from J; junction bases left unmatched: 11. Per germline, CDR1 MDHEN and CDR2 SYDVKM. The CDR3 sequence is 16 residues long. CDR3: CASRTPGTGAREKLFF. CDR3 DNA: TGTGCCAGCAGAACCCCCGGGACAGGGGCACGTGAAAAACTGTTTTTT.

J is TRBJ2-5 and V is TRBV10-3; 10 bases align to TRBD1. Germline V gives CDR1 ENHRY, CDR2 SYGVKD. This CDR3 has 15 residues. Germline trimming cut 5 bases from V and 0 bases from J; bases unmatched to any gene: 3. The CDR3 DNA follows: TGTGCCATCAGTCTCGGGACAGGGGACCAAGAGACCCAGTACTTC. This codes for CAISLGTGDQETQYF.

The CDR3 DNA follows: TGTGCCAGCAGTTACTGGACAGGGGAGACCCAGTACTTC. Protein: CASSYWTGETQYF. The chain carries TRBV6-6 and TRBJ2-5; 8 nucleotides align to TRBD1. The V gene's germline CDR1 is MNHNY and CDR2 SVGAGI (reference sequence). The CDR3 covers 13 residues. The ends lost 1 base at V and 5 bases at J; junction bases unmatched: 0.

This chain joins TRBV2 and TRBJ2-5; TRBD2 is a possible D gene (5 bases). This CDR3 has 14 amino acids. Germline CDR1 SNHLY, CDR2 FYNNEI. The V gene lost 6 bases and the J gene lost 5 bases, with 16 bases spanning the gap. CDR3 coding DNA: TGTGCCAGCAGGTTCCTGACGGGGTTGGAGACCCAGTACTTC. Residues: CASRFLTGLETQYF.

Only one count was recorded for this clone. J is TRBJ2-2 and V is TRBV10-3; D might be TRBD1 (5 bases). The CDR3 contains 15 residues. Trimming removed 0 bases at V and 2 bases at J, with 7 bases between. Germline CDR1 reads ENHRY; CDR2 reads SYGVKD. DNA for the CDR3: TGTGCCATCAGTGAGTCCAGGGTCAACACCGGGGAGCTGTTTTTT. Translated: CAISESRVNTGELFF.

This clone appeared a single time. CDR3 residues: CASTRSSYNSPLHF. CDR3 in DNA: TGTGCCAGCACCCGAAGCTCCTATAATTCACCCCTCCACTTT. The chain joins TRBV27 to TRBJ1-6; D not certain. Germline CDR1 and CDR2: MNHEY and SMNVEV (reference sequence). The CDR3 totals 14 residues. V lost 7 bases to trimming and J lost 0 bases, with 7 bases between them.

The rearrangement links TRBV29-1 to TRBJ2-7, with TRBD1 as a possible D gene (6 bases). CDR3 length: 12 residues. Germline V gene sequence: CDR1 SQVTM, CDR2 ANQGSEA. V was pared by 6 bases and J by 5 bases, with 14 bases between. CDR3: CSVLDRSHEQYF. The DNA of the CDR3 is TGCAGCGTACTCGACAGGTCTCACGAGCAGTACTTC.

The rearrangement uses TRBV5-4 and TRBJ2-5; 15 bases align to TRBD2. J was trimmed by 5 bases and V by 4 bases; bases with no gene match: 12. This CDR3 is 18 amino acids long. Germline CDR1 and CDR2: SGHNT and YYREEE (reference sequence). CDR3 region: CASSRGTSGRRGMETQYF. The DNA for the CDR3 is TGTGCCAGCAGCCGAGGGACTAGCGGGAGGAGGGGGATGGAGACCCAGTACTTC.

V is TRBV28 and J is TRBJ2-4, with TRBD1 identical over 8 bases. J was trimmed by 8 bases and V by 5 bases; bases with no gene match: 5. The CDR3 is 13 residues long. The germline V gene encodes CDR1 MDHEN and CDR2 SYDVKM. The CDR3 nucleotides are TGTGCCAGCAGTCGGACAGGGATTGACATTCAGTACTTC. Protein sequence: CASSRTGIDIQYF.

This chain uses TRBV28 with TRBJ2-4; D remains unclear. V dropped 6 bases and J dropped 3 bases, with 15 bases sitting between them. Germline V gene lookup returns CDR1 MDHEN and CDR2 SYDVKM. The CDR3 loop spans 15 amino acids. The CDR3 sequence: CASSRSGTVKNIQYF. The DNA for the CDR3 is TGTGCCAGCAGCCGCTCAGGAACTGTCAAAAACATTCAGTACTTC.

The rearrangement joins TRBV6-6 to TRBJ2-5; D unclear. V was pared by 4 bases and J by 5 bases, with 14 bases between. CDR3 size: 14 residues. Germline CDR1 MNHNY, CDR2 SVGAGI (reference sequence). The CDR3: CASSFTTAGETQYF. The CDR3 DNA is TGTGCCAGCAGTTTCACTACAGCCGGGGAGACCCAGTACTTC.

The chain combines TRBV28 with TRBJ2-4; a weak D match, TRBD2 (6 bases). Germline V gene data show CDR1 as MDHEN and CDR2 as SYDVKM. V was pared by 6 bases and J by 6 bases, with 24 bases between. This CDR3 has 17 amino acids. The CDR3 coding sequence is TGTGCCAGCAGCCAACCGGGCGCGGGGCTAGGAGGAAACATTCAGTACTTC. It is translated as CASSQPGAGLGGNIQYF.

The table lists this clone with a few counts. The V and J genes are TRBV15 and TRBJ1-1, with D tentatively TRBD1 (5 bases). V dropped 3 bases and J dropped 0 bases, with 14 bases sitting between them. The CDR3 totals 16 residues. The V gene's germline CDR1 is LNHNV and CDR2 YYDKDF (reference sequence). The CDR3 DNA reads TGTGCCACCAGCAGGACTGGGGCCAGGTTGAACACTGAAGCTTTCTTT. Translation gives CATSRTGARLNTEAFF.